This TCR beta chain was captured in a study of blood T cell repertoires in COVID-19 (dated by TCRdb to 2018 to 2020). In terms of the full investigation: Collaborator samples came from the United States, Italy and Spain and covered acute and convalescent phases of COVID-19. The prospective study material was composed of cDNA or gDNA derived from T cells, B-cell-depleted T cells, or PBMCs. Where available, HLA class I and class II types were obtained from metadata supplied by the sample provider rather than from assay-based typing. Samples came from the ongoing ImmuneRACE study (first 160 participants) plus 1,254 subjects from 6 global collaborators. The dataset comprised deeply sampled blood TCRbeta repertoires from subjects exposed to, actively infected with, or recovered from COVID-19. A de-identified subject ID, COVID-19 status, age in years and sex were almost always included in the sample metadata. The repertoires were made available in a free public database intended to serve as a resource for research on the immune response to SARS-CoV-2.

Compared with germline, V lacks 1 base and J lacks 4 bases; bases without a gene match: 15. CDR1 SGHRS and CDR2 YFSETQ are derived from the germline V gene. The CDR3 starts with the cysteine, ends with the phenylalanine, and has 18 residues. Of the read, only the CDR3 DNA is kept; its 54 bases are in frame from base 1. Overall results and qualifications from the work: How much clinical and demographic metadata was included differed by source and by participant, and the metadata was provided uncurated.

Each collaborating institution followed its own protocols to collect whole blood in K2EDTA tubes. For TCRbeta analysis, collaborator samples were shipped as frozen whole blood, as isolated PBMCs, or as DNA extracted from either sample type. TCRbeta CDR3 regions were amplified from genomic DNA using the immunoSEQ Assay, a bias-controlled multiplex PCR. The paper's data handling went like this. Nucleated cell counts per sample were estimated from amplification of reference gene primers within the assay. To quantify the absolute abundance of each unique TCRbeta CDR3 rearrangement, sequence reads were collapsed and filtered. For each sample, productive Simpson clonality was calculated as the square root of Simpson's diversity index over productive rearrangements. The clones in this table, taken by TCRdb from immuneACCESS, are in-frame only. Not every clone is retained; where verified, under half of the shortfall comes from an unresolved V gene, and the cause of the rest is unknown. V, J and clone size are those of that table, while D and trimming were read from the DNA. The sample contains 85,000 or so clones, 75% to 90% of them found a single time. The ten largest make up around 26% of the sample.

As concerns this clone: Its antigen is currently not known. Per-base quality was not reported, and no clone a single base away is much larger than it.

The sequence came from a man over 45 with active or convalescent COVID-19. The specimen was peripheral blood. The chain was built from TRBV5-1 and TRBJ1-2, and TRBD1 aligns with 8 junction nucleotides. The nucleotide sequence is given as TGCGCCAGCAGCTTGATGCTTCAGGGGGCCCAAGCCCCCTATGGCTACACCTTC. Translated, this gives CASSLMLQGAQAPYGYTF. With all but the CDR3 taken from the reference TRBV5-1 and TRBJ1-2 genes, the full variable domain is: KAGVTQTPRYLIKTRGQQVTLSCSPISGHRSVSWYQQTPGQGLQFLFEYFSETQRNKGNFPGRFSGRQFSNSRSEMNVSTLELGDSALYLCASSLMLQGAQAPYGYTFGSGTRLTVV.